The entry below gives a single T cell receptor (beta chain) sequence along with its context. Its cognate antigen is unknown. These data come from a study of shared clonotypes between healthy human individuals. Study results and caveats: In a handful of donors, approximately 5% of naive CD4 clonotypes appeared in common. Across subsets, estimated richness was generally greater for naive than for memory populations. Only blood was sampled; tissue repertoires likely differ.

Germline V gene lookup returns CDR1 SGHVS and CDR2 FQNEAQ. This CDR3 spans 16 amino acids. The V and J ends lost 4 bases and 2 bases respectively, with 17 bases between them. Here immunoSEQ multiplex PCR was the method, and the copy in TCRdb shows in-frame clones only, minus some. This table holds about 2.3 million clones, 85% to 95% found once. A CD45RA+ naive subset and a CD45RA-negative memory subset were split from CD4+ cells. This TCR derives from a man aged 18 to 30 in good health. Some clones in this sample may be carry-over from other donors' samples. The chain employs TRBV7-8 and TRBJ1-2, with D maybe TRBD1 (5 bases). The sequencing input was naive CD4+ T cells from PBMCs. Specified subset: CD45RA+ positively selected. CDR3 loop: CASSSRGHPGNYGYTF. The CDR3 DNA follows: TGTGCCAGCAGCTCACGAGGTCACCCAGGGAACTATGGCTACACCTTC.